This T cell receptor beta chain was sequenced in a study of beta chain features in type 1 diabetes. This clone was picked up a small number of times. Isolation of CD4+ naive, central memory, regulatory and stem cell-like memory cells was achieved by sorting via CD45RO/CCR7/CD25/CD127/CD95/CD27. Germline-derived CDR1 and CDR2 are GTSNPN and SVGIG (reference sequence). The CDR3 sequence is 16 residues long. Deletions cut 8 bases from V and 0 bases from J, with 17 bases between. The study reverse transcribed the entire isolated RNA, so it sequenced expressed TCRB transcripts. Only in-frame clones appear in the TCRdb table, and some are missing; sequencing was by immunoSEQ multiplex PCR. This sample has 350,000 to 450,000 clones, with roughly 15% found just once.

The clonotype comes from a woman under 30 in good health. The chain links TRBV30 to TRBJ2-6; no clear D. Sequencing was carried out using naive CD4+ T cells from blood. The CDR3 spells CAHASAPYSGANVLTF. CDR3 nucleotide sequence: TGTGCCCACGCGAGTGCCCCCTACTCTGGGGCCAACGTCCTGACTTTC.